This TCR beta chain was obtained from a study of control samples from healthy donors and cancer patients. The assay was immunoSEQ multiplex PCR, and TCRdb's table has in-frame clones only and misses some. In the table there are about 54,000 clones, almost 96% of which are singletons. Losses at the gene ends were 0 bases for V and 15 bases for J; bases not matched to a gene: 8. The CDR3 has 13 residues. The germline V gene has CDR1 MNHEY and CDR2 SMNVEV (reference sequence). The chain joins TRBV27 to TRBJ2-1; 7 bases are shared with TRBD2. The sample comprised blood. The source is a woman aged 25 to 39 in good health. The CDR3 DNA sequence: TGTGCCAGCAGTTTATCCCCTTCGCGGGGGAGGTTCTTC. It yields the protein CASSLSPSRGRFF.